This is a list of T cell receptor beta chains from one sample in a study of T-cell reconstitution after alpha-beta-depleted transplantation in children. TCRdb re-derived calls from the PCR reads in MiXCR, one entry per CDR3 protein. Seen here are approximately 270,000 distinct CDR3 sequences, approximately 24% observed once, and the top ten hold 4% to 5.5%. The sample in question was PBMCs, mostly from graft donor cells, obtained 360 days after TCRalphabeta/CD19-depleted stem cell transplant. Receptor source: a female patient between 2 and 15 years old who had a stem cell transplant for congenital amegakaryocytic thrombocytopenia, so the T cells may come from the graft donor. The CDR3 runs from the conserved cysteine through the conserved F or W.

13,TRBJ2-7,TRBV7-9,CASSLDGLYEQYF
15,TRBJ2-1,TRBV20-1,CSAREPSRDLNEQFF
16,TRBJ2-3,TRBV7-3,CASSSSGGSRPDTQYF
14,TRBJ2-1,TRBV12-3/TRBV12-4,CASSLARQAGEQFF
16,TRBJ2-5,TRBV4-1,CASSPQVGQLQETQYF
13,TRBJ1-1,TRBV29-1,CSVEVWESTEAFF
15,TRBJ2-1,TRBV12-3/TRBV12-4,CASTLTGDRDYEQFF
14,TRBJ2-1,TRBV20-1,CSAGTSGAYNEQFF
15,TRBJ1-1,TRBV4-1,CASSTRTGTNTEAFF
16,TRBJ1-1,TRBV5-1,CASSYIDRVGYTEAFF
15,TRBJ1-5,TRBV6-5,CASTPPGYSNQPQHF
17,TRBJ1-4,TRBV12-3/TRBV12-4,CASTLSGLSGHNEKLFF
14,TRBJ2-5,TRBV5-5,CASSWGQGQETQYF
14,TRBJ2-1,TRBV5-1,CASSYREGHNEQFF
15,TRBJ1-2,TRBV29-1,CSVVIGGQGNYGYTF
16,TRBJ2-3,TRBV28,CASSLTRGTSTDTQYF
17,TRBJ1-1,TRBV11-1,CASSDPPWRLSNTEAFF
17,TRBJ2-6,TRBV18,CASSPRAGASGANVLTF
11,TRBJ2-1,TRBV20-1,CSGGAYNEQFF
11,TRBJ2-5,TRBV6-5,CAAVTQETQYF
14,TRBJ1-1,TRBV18,CASSPPGHRGEAFF
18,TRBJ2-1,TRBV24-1,CATSDTAAGTSGYNEQFF
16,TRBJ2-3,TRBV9,CASSDRDYLSPDTQYF
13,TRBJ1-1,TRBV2,CASRGLRNTEAFF
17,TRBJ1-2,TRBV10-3,CAISGAGSPSTNYGYTF
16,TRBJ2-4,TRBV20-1,CSALAGWDLAKNIQYF
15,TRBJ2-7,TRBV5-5,CASSLVQDTSYEQYF
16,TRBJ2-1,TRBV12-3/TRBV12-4,CASSFILGLGYNEQFF
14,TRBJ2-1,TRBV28,CAGRIGVSYNEQFF
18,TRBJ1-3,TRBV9,CASSARTWGVGSGNTIYF
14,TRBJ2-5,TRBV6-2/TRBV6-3,CASSYSLAQETQYF
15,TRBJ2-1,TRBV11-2,CASSWEGSSYNEQFF
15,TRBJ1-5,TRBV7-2,CASSLSVHSNQPQHF
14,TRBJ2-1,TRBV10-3,CAISVVAGYNEQFF
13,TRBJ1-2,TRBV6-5,CASSDGTNYGYTF
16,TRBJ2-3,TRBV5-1,CASKPLAGMGTDTQYF
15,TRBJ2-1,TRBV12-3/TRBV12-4,CASRPRGLTFNEQFF
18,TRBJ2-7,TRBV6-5,CASSYPLRSGGNSYEQYF
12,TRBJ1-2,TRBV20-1,CSASLTVYGYTF